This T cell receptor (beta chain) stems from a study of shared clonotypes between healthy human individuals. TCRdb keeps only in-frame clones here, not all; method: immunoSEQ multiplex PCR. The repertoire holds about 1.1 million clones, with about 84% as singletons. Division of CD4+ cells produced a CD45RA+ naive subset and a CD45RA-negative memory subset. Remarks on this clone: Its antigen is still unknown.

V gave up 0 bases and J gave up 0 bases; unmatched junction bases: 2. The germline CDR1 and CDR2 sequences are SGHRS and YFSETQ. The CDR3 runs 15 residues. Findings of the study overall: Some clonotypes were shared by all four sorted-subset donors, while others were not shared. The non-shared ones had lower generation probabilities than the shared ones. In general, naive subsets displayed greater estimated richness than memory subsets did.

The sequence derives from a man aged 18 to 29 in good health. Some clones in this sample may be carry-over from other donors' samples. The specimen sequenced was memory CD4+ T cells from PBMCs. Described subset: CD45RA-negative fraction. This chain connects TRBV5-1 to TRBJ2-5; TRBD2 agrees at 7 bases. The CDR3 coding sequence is TGCGCCAGCAGCTTGGGTGGGGGGGACCAAGAGACCCAGTACTTC. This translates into CASSLGGGDQETQYF.